These T cell receptor beta chains were read from a single sample in a study of STAT5B mutations in CD4+ large granular lymphocyte leukemia. The data were produced by immunoSEQ multiplex PCR, yet TCRdb's version contains in-frame clones alone and is incomplete. Here the sample spans nearly 35,000 clones, 65% to 80% being singletons. The source material was CD4+ T cells from blood buffy coats. These receptors all come from a human donor in good health. Both conserved end residues are part of each CDR3. A D gene is named only where the DNA matches it firmly. Clone size is shown for a subset of rows, as once, few, many or a class of expanded clone.

size	V	J	D	DNA	CDR3
NA	TRBV18	TRBJ2-3	TRBD2	TGTGCCAGCGCAGTCGGGGGGAGCACAGATACGCAGTATTTT	CASAVGGSTDTQYF
NA	TRBV9	TRBJ1-1	NA	TGTGCCAGCAGCGTAGGACTCCTGGCCGGGGCGAACACTGAAGCTTTCTTT	CASSVGLLAGANTEAFF
NA	TRBV7-9	TRBJ2-2	TRBD2	TGTGCCAGCAGCTTAGACCGGGGGGACACCGGGGAGCTGTTTTTT	CASSLDRGDTGELFF
NA	TRBV2	TRBJ2-5	TRBD2	TGTGCCAGCATCCAACTAGCGGGAGTTGGGGAGACCCAGTACTTC	CASIQLAGVGETQYF
NA	TRBV6-1	TRBJ2-7	NA	TGTGCCAGCAGCCACACGGGGCGCATCGACGAGCAGTACTTC	CASSHTGRIDEQYF
NA	TRBV6-6	TRBJ2-3	TRBD1	TGTGCCAGTAAGGAACAGGGGCCAACCACAGATACGCAGTATTTT	CASKEQGPTTDTQYF
NA	TRBV7-6	TRBJ2-3	NA	TGTGCCAGCAGTCCATCCCCTCGGGAGAATACGCAGTATTTT	CASSPSPRENTQYF
NA	TRBV6-5	TRBJ2-7	TRBD1	TGTGCCAGCAGTAAGGGGGGGACAGGGGACGAGCAGTACTTC	CASSKGGTGDEQYF
NA	TRBV10-2	TRBJ1-4	NA	TGCGCCAGTTCTTCAGGGGCGCCTAATGAAAAACTGTTTTTT	CASSSGAPNEKLFF
NA	TRBV6-4	TRBJ2-7	NA	TGTGCCAGCAGTGACCCCGCCGGGGGAAGGAGCCCGCCCTTTCACTACGAGCAGTACTTC	CASSDPAGGRSPPFHYEQYF
NA	TRBV4-1	TRBJ2-1	NA	TGCGCCAGCAGCCAAGTTCCAGGGAGCTCCTACAATGAGCAGTTCTTC	CASSQVPGSSYNEQFF
once	TRBV6-9	TRBJ2-2	NA	TGTGCCAGGAACAGGAACACCGGGGAGCTGTTTTTT	CARNRNTGELFF
once	TRBV9	TRBJ1-1	NA	TGTGCCAGCAGCGTAACGGACAGAAACACTGAAGCTTTCTTT	CASSVTDRNTEAFF
NA	TRBV7-9	TRBJ2-7	TRBD2	TGTGCCAGCAGCTTAAAGGCAGGGGGACTAGCGCCCCACGAGCAGTACTTC	CASSLKAGGLAPHEQYF
NA	TRBV5-1	TRBJ1-1	NA	TGCGCCAGCAGCTTGATGGGGCCACAGAACACTGAAGCTTTCTTT	CASSLMGPQNTEAFF
NA	TRBV6-1	TRBJ1-1	TRBD1	TGTGCCAGCAGTGGGACAGGGGGCAACACTGAAGCTTTCTTT	CASSGTGGNTEAFF
NA	TRBV5-6	TRBJ1-1	TRBD1	TGTGCCAGCAGCTTGGGGCTGTCAGGGGGCCCGTCCACTGAAGCTTTCTTT	CASSLGLSGGPSTEAFF
NA	TRBV7-8	TRBJ2-2	NA	TGTGCCAGCAGCTTAGCGCTCCGCAGGATTGACACCGGGGAGCTGTTTTTT	CASSLALRRIDTGELFF
NA	TRBV11-2	TRBJ1-1	NA	TGTGCCAGCAGCCGGTACGGGGGGGGAAACACTGAAGCTTTCTTT	CASSRYGGGNTEAFF
NA	TRBV11-2	TRBJ1-1	NA	TGTGCCAGCAGCTTAAATTTGAACACTGAAGCTTTCTTT	CASSLNLNTEAFF
NA	TRBV5-1	TRBJ1-1	NA	TGCGCCAGCAGCCCAACGACAAGGAACACTGAAGCTTTCTTT	CASSPTTRNTEAFF
few	TRBV21-1	TRBJ1-1	NA	TGTGCCAGCAGCAAAGATCGGGACAGGGGGCTAGACACTGAAGCTTTCTTT	CASSKDRDRGLDTEAFF
NA	TRBV5-6	TRBJ2-7	NA	TGTGCCAGCAGCTTGGCCGCCTCTAGTGACGAGCAGTACTTC	CASSLAASSDEQYF
NA	TRBV7-2	TRBJ2-7	NA	TGTGCCAGCAGCCCCTCCGGCGGGGCCTACGAGCAGTACTTC	CASSPSGGAYEQYF
once	TRBV19	TRBJ1-3	NA	TGTGCCAGTAGTTCGAACAGCGGGACAAACACCATATATTTT	CASSSNSGTNTIYF
NA	TRBV6-5	TRBJ2-1	NA	TGTGCCAGCAGTTACGGGGGTCCGAACCTCTACAATGAGCAGTTCTTC	CASSYGGPNLYNEQFF
NA	TRBV18	TRBJ1-2	NA	TGTGCCAGCTCGGGGGACCAAGCTAACTATGGCTACACCTTC	CASSGDQANYGYTF